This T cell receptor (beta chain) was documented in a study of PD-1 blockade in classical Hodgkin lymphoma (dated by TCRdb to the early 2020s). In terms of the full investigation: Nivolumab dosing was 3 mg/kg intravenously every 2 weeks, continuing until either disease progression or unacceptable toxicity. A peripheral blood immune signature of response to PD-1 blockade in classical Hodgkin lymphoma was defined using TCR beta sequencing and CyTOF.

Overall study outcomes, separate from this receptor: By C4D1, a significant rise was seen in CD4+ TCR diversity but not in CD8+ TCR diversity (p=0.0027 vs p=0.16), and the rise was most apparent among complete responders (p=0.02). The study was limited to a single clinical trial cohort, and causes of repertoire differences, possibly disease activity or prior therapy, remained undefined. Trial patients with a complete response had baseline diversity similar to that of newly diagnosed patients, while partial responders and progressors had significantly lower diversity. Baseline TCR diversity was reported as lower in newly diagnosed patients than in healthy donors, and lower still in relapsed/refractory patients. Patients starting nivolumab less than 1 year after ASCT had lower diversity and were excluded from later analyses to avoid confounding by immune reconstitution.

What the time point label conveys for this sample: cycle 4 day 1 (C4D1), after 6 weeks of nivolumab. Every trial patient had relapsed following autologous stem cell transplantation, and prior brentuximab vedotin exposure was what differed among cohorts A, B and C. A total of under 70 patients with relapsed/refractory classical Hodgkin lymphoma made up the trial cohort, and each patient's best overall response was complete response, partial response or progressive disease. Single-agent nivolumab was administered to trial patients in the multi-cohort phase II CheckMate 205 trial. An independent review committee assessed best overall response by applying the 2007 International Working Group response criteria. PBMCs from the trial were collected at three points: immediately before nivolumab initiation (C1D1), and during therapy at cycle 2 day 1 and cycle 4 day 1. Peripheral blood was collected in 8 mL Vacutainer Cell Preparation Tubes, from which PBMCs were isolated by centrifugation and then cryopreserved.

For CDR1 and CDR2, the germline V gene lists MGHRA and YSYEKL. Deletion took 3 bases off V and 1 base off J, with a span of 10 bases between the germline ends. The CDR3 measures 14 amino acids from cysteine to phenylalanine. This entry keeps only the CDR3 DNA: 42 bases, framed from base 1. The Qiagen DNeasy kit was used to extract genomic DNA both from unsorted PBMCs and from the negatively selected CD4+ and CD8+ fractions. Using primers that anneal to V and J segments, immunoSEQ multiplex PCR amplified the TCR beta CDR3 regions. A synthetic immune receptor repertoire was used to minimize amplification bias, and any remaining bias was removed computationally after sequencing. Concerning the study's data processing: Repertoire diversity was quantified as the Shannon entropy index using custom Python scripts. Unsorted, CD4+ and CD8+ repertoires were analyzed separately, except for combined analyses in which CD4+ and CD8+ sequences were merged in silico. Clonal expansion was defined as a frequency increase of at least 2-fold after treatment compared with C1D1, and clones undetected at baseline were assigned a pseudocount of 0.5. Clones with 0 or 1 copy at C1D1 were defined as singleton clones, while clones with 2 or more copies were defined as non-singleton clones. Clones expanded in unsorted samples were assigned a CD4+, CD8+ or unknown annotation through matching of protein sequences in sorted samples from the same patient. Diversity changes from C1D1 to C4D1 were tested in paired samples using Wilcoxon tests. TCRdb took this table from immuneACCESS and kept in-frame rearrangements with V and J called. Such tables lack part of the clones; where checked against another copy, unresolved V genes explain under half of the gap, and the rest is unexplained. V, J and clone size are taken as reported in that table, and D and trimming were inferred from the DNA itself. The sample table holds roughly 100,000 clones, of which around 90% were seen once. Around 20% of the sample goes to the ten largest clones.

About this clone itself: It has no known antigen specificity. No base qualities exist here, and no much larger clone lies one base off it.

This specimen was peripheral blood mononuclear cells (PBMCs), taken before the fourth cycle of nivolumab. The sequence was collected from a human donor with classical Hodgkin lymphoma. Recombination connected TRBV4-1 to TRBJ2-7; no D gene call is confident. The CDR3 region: CASSHAKGSYEQYF. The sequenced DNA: TGCGCCAGCAGCCATGCGAAAGGTTCCTACGAGCAGTACTTC.